This T cell receptor (beta chain) came from a study of CD8+ T cells in alopecia areata. Sample treatment: oral pan-JAK inhibitor, 5-10 mg twice daily. This CDR3 has 13 residues. V lost 0 bases and J lost 11, with 11 bases in between. CDR1 and CDR2 (germline): SNHLY, FYNNEI. Extracted from the samples, RNA was reverse transcribed into cDNA to serve as the sequencing template. The table came from immunoSEQ multiplex PCR; TCRdb's copy has only in-frame clones and leaves some out. There are 150,000 to 250,000 clones in the sample; roughly 50% occur only once, and 5.5% lies in the top ten. This clonotype was sampled from a human donor with alopecia areata. This sample comprised CD4+ T cells sorted from blood, obtained at week 24, from a patient treated with tofacitinib. The chain has TRBV2 and TRBJ2-4; D is unresolved. CDR3 sequence reads: CASSEAVDSVQYF. CDR3 DNA: TGTGCCAGCAGTGAAGCAGTAGACTCCGTTCAGTACTTC.